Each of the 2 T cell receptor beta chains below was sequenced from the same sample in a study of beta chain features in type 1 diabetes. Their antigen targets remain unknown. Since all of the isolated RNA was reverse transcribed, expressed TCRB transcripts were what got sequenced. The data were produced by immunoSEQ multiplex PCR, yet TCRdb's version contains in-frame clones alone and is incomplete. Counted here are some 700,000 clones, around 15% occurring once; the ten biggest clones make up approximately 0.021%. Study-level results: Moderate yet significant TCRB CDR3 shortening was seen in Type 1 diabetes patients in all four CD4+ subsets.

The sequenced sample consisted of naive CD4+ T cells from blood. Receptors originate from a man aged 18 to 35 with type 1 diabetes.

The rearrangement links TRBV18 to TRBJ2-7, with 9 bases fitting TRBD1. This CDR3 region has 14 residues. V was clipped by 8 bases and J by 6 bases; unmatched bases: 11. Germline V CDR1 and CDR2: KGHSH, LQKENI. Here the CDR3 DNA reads TGTGCCAGCACCGGGTGGGACAGGGAATCCGAGCAGTACTTC. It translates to CASTGWDRESEQYF.

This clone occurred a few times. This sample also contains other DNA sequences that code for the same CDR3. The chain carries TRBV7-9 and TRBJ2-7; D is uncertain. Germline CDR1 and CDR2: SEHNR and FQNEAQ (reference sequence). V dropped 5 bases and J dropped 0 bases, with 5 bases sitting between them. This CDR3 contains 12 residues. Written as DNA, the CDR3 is TGTGCCAGCAGCCTAAGCTCCTACGAGCAGTACTTC. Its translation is CASSLSSYEQYF.